The entry that follows covers one T cell receptor (beta chain) sequence. Alongside a J-beta primer mix, a sample-barcoded 5' primer served in a second PCR lasting roughly 6 to 11 cycles. Via MiXCR, TCRdb re-called the 5' RACE reads, giving one row per CDR3 protein. The table has 1.5 million to 2 million distinct CDR3 sequences, roughly 28% seen once; the top ten hold about 8%. The data stem from a study of blood T cells in healthy people across ages. The V segment lost 0 bases and the J segment 9 bases; nucleotides outside the gene matches: 3. Germline assignment: CDR1 SGHKS and CDR2 YYEKEE (reference sequence). The CDR3 has 14 amino acids.

The source is a woman younger than 45 in good health. V usage is TRBV5-5 and J usage is TRBJ2-1; the match to TRBD1 covers 10 bases. The sample comprised blood. CDR3 nucleotides: TGTGCCAGCAGCTTGGGACAGGGGGCTATTGAGCAGTTCTTC. Translated, it gives CASSLGQGAIEQFF.